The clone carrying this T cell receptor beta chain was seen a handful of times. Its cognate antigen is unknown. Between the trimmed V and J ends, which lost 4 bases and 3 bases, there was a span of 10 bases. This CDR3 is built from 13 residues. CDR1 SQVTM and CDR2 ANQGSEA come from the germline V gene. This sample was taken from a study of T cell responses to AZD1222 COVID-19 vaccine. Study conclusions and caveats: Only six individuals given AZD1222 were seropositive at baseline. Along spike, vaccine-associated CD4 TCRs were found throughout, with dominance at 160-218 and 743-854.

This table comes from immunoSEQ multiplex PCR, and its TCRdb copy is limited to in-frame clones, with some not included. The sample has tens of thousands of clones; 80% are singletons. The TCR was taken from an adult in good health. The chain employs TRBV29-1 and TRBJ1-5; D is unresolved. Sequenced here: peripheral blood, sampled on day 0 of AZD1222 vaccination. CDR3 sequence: CSVGEGFNQPQHF. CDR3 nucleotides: TGCAGCGTTGGCGAAGGGTTCAATCAGCCCCAGCATTTT. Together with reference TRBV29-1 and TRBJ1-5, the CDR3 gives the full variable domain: SAVISQKPSRDICQRGTSLTIQCQVDSQVTMMFWYRQQPGQSLTLIATANQGSEATYESGFVIDKFPISRPNLTFSTLTVSNMSPEDSSIYLCSVGEGFNQPQHFGDGTRLSIL.